This T cell receptor beta chain originates from a study of shared clonotypes between healthy human individuals. Study findings and constraints: Clonotypes shared by all four sorted-subset donors had higher generation probabilities than non-shared clonotypes. Sampling covered blood only; tissue repertoires likely differ. Between a handful of donors, naive CD4 clonotypes were shared at a level of approximately 5%.

Germline CDR1 and CDR2: SGHTA and FQGTGA. V lost 5 bases to trimming and J lost 6 bases, with 23 bases between them. This CDR3 has 17 amino acids. Sequenced by immunoSEQ multiplex PCR; TCRdb stores in-frame clones only, minus some. The sample gives about a million clones, 70% to 85% of which show up once; 0.89% is in the top ten. To note about this clone: Its cognate antigen is unknown.

The investigators split CD4+ cells into a CD45RA+ naive subset and a CD45RA-negative memory subset. The chain is built from TRBV7-3 and TRBJ2-1; the D call may be TRBD1 or TRBD2 (7 bases each). The sequencing input was memory CD4+ T cells from PBMCs. The subset: CD45RA-negative fraction. This receptor was identified in a young man in good health. Some clones in this sample may be carry-over from other donors' samples. The CDR3 here is CASSHRGGTFRGNEQFF. The CDR3 coding sequence is TGTGCCAGCAGCCACAGGGGAGGGACTTTCAGGGGCAATGAGCAGTTCTTC.